These T cell receptor beta chains were read from a single sample in a study of T cells in Graves' hyperthyroidism and ophthalmopathy. TCRdb reprocessed the multiplex PCR reads via MiXCR and lists one record per CDR3 protein. The top ten hold roughly 17% of the sample, which has around 700,000 distinct CDR3 sequences, roughly a sixth seen once. Source material: blood. The receptors stem from a woman aged 50 to 65 with Graves' hyperthyroidism that later progressed to Graves' ophthalmopathy. Each CDR3 is given with its conserved first and last residue. D genes are given only for firm matches. Size is stated for part of the rows, as once, few or many counts, or as a class when the clone is expanded.

many | - | TRBJ2-3 | TRBV5-8 | CASSWRGGYTDTQYF | TGTGCCAGCAGCTGGAGGGGGGGCTACACAGATACGCAGTATTTT
few | TRBD1 | TRBJ2-3 | TRBV6-2/TRBV6-3 | CASSYPGTGGDTQYF | TGTGCCAGCAGTTACCCCGGGACAGGGGGAGATACGCAGTATTTT
- | TRBD1 | TRBJ1-1 | TRBV2 | CASTTGEGNTEAFF | TGTGCCAGCACCACAGGGGAAGGGAACACTGAAGCTTTCTTT
- | - | TRBJ1-1 | TRBV9 | CASSVAGNENTEAFF | TGTGCCAGCAGCGTAGCAGGAAACGAGAACACTGAAGCTTTCTTT
- | - | TRBJ1-2 | TRBV5-4 | CASSLGWEADSVYGYTF | TGTGCCAGCAGCTTGGGATGGGAAGCCGACAGCGTCTATGGCTACACCTTC
- | TRBD2 | TRBJ2-5 | TRBV6-2/TRBV6-3 | CASSSQRGGGTQYF | TGTGCCAGCAGTTCCCAACGGGGGGGTGGGACCCAGTACTTC
many | TRBD2 | TRBJ2-1 | TRBV30 | CAWSPGTSNNEQFF | TGTGCCTGGAGTCCCGGGACTAGCAACAATGAGCAGTTCTTC
few | - | TRBJ1-5 | TRBV27 | CASSLLGGVQPQHF | TGTGCCAGCAGTTTACTGGGGGGGGTTCAGCCCCAGCATTTT
- | - | TRBJ1-6 | TRBV27 | CASSFYLEGSPLHF | TGTGCCAGCAGTTTTTATCTGGAGGGTTCACCCCTCCACTTT
- | - | TRBJ1-2 | TRBV29-1 | CSVDRDTRFYGYTF | TGCAGCGTTGATCGGGACACCCGATTCTATGGCTACACCTTC
few | TRBD1 | TRBJ1-4 | TRBV25-1 | CASSVETGINEKLFF | TGTGCCAGCAGTGTCGAGACAGGGATTAATGAAAAACTGTTTTTT
many | - | TRBJ2-6 | TRBV3-1 | CASSQDRGTGANVLTF | TGTGCCAGCAGCCAAGATAGGGGGACTGGGGCCAACGTCCTGACTTTC
- | - | TRBJ2-3 | TRBV19 | CASSPNLGWGTDTQYF | TGTGCCAGTAGTCCCAATCTGGGGTGGGGCACAGATACGCAGTATTTT
few | TRBD1 | TRBJ1-5 | TRBV30 | CAWSPPPTGRGQPQHF | TGTGCCTGGAGCCCCCCCCCGACAGGGCGCGGCCAGCCCCAGCATTTT
- | - | TRBJ1-2 | TRBV25-1 | CASSDSLAGAGYTF | TGTGCCAGCAGTGATAGTTTGGCAGGGGCTGGCTACACCTTC
- | - | TRBJ2-3 | TRBV6-1 | CASSAEGGWGGETQYF | TGTGCCAGCAGTGCTGAGGGAGGTTGGGGCGGTGAAACGCAGTATTTT
many | TRBD1 | TRBJ2-7 | TRBV10-3 | CAIWQGAYEQYF | TGTGCCATCTGGCAGGGGGCTTACGAGCAGTACTTC
- | TRBD1 | TRBJ1-4 | TRBV30 | CASWSRGPANEKLFF | TGTGCCTCCTGGTCCAGGGGGCCGGCTAATGAAAAACTGTTTTTT
many | TRBD1 | TRBJ1-2 | TRBV20-1 | CSARVRTGEGGYTF | TGCAGTGCTAGAGTTCGGACAGGGGAAGGTGGCTACACCTTC
few | TRBD2 | TRBJ2-3 | TRBV19 | CASSMGPASGLSTDTQYF | TGTGCCAGTAGTATGGGCCCGGCTAGCGGGCTTAGCACAGATACGCAGTATTTT
many | - | TRBJ2-7 | TRBV12-3/TRBV12-4 | CASSSPLTRDEQYF | TGTGCCAGCAGTTCTCCCCTGACCCGTGACGAGCAGTACTTC
many | - | TRBJ2-1 | TRBV3-1 | CASSQRGDYNEQFF | TGTGCCAGCAGCCAAAGGGGGGATTACAATGAGCAGTTCTTC
- | TRBD1 | TRBJ1-6 | TRBV7-9 | CASSPTLGTGDSPLHF | TGTGCCAGCAGCCCTACATTAGGGACAGGAGATTCACCCCTCCACTTT
- | TRBD1 | TRBJ1-3 | TRBV6-2/TRBV6-3 | CASSYAAGTGSGNTIYF | TGTGCCAGCAGCTACGCCGCCGGGACAGGCTCTGGAAACACCATATATTTT
few | TRBD2 | TRBJ2-3 | TRBV9 | CASSVHLAGIDTQYF | TGTGCCAGCAGCGTTCACCTAGCGGGGATAGATACGCAGTATTTT
- | TRBD2 | TRBJ2-1 | TRBV13 | CASSSGLAGGTPPYNEQFF | TGTGCCAGCAGCTCCGGACTAGCGGGGGGTACCCCCCCTTACAATGAGCAGTTCTTC
- | TRBD2 | TRBJ2-1 | TRBV7-3 | CASSLTRTTSGGHNEQFF | TGTGCCAGCAGCTTAACTCGCACGACTAGCGGGGGGCACAATGAGCAGTTCTTC
many | TRBD1 | TRBJ1-5 | TRBV7-4 | CASSLNRGHGPQHF | TGTGCCAGCAGCTTAAACAGGGGGCACGGGCCCCAGCATTTT